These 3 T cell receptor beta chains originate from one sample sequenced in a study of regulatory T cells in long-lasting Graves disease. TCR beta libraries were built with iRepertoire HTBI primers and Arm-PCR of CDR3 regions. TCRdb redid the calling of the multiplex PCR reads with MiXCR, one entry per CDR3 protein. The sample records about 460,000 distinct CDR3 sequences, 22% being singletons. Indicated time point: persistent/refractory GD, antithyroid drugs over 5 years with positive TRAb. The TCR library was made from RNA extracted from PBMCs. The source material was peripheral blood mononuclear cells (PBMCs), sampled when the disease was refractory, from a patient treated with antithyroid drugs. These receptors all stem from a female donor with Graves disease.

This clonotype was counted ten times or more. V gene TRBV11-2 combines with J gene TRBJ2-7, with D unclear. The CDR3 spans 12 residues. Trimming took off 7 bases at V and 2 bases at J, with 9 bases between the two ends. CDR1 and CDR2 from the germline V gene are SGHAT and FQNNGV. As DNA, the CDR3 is TGTGCCAGCAAGGGCCGGACCTACGAGCAGTACTTC. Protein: CASKGRTYEQYF.

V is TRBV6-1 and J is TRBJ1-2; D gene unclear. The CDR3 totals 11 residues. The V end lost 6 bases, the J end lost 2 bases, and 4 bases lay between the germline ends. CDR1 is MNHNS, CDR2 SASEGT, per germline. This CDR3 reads CASRENYGYTF. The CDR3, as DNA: TGTGCCAGCAGAGAGAACTATGGCTACACCTTC.

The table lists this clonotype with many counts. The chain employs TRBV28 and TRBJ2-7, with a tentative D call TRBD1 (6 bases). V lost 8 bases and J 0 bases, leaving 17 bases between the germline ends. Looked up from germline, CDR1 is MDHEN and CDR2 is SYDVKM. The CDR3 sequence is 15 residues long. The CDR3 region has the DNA TGTGCCAGCTCCCAAACGGACAGCTTCTCCTACGAGCAGTACTTC. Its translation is CASSQTDSFSYEQYF. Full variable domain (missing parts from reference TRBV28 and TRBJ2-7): DVKVTQSSRYLVKRTGEKVFLECVQDMDHENMFWYRQDPGLGLRLIYFSYDVKMKEKGDIPEGYSVSREKKERFSLILESASTNQTSMYLCASSQTDSFSYEQYFGPGTRLTVT.